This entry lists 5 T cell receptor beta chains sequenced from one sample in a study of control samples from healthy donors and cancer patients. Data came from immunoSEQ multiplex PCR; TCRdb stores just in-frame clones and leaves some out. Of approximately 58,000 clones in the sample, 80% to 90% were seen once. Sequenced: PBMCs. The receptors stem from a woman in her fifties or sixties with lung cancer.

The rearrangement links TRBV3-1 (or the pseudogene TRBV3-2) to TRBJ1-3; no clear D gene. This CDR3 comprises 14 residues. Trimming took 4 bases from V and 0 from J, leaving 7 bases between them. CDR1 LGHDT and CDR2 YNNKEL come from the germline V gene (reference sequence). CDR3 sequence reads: CASSPSHSGNTIYF. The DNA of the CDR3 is TGTGCCAGCAGCCCCAGCCACTCTGGAAACACCATATATTTT.

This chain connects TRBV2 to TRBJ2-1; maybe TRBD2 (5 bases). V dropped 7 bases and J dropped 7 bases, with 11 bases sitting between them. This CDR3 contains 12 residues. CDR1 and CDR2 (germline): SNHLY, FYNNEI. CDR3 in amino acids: CASNRGGNEQFF. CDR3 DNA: TGTGCCAGCAACCGGGGTGGGAATGAGCAGTTCTTC.

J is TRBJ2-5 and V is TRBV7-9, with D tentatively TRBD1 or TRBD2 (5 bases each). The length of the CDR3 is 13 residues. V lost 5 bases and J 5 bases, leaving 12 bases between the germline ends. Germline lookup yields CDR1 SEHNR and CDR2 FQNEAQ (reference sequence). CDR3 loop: CASSRGTGETQYF. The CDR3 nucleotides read TGTGCCAGCAGCCGTGGGACCGGGGAGACCCAGTACTTC.

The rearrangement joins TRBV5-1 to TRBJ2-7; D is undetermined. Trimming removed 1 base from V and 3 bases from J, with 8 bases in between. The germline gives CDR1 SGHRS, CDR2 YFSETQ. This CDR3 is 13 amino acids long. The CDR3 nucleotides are TGCGCCAGCAGCTTGTCGAGAGACTACGAGCAGTACTTC. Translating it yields CASSLSRDYEQYF.

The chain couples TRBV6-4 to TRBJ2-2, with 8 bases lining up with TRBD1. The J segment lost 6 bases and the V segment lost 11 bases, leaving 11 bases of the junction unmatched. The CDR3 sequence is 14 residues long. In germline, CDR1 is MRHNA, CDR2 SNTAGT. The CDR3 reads CARTLTGAAGELFF. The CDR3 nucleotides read TGTGCCCGCACCTTGACAGGGGCCGCCGGGGAGCTGTTTTTT.